The next 27 T cell receptor beta chains were all read from a single sample in a study of beta chain features in type 1 diabetes. Regarding the study as a whole: Significant though moderate, a shortening of TCRB CDR3s appeared in all four CD4+ subsets of Type 1 diabetes patients.

These receptors' antigens are unknown. The isolated RNA, all of it, was reverse transcribed, so expressed TCRB transcripts were what got sequenced. The protocol was immunoSEQ multiplex PCR, while the TCRdb copy is restricted to in-frame clones and leaves out a portion. The table shows 600,000 to 750,000 clones, with around 12% occurring only once. Input material: naive CD4+ T cells from blood. Every receptor here comes from a man between 25 and 39 years old with type 1 diabetes.

This clone was picked up a small number of times. The chain carries TRBV7-9 and TRBJ2-7; 11 nucleotides align to TRBD2. This CDR3 comprises 15 residues. CDR1 SEHNR and CDR2 FQNEAQ come from the germline V gene (reference sequence). V shed 3 bases, J shed 5 bases, and the junction held 6 bases outside the gene matches. CDR3 protein: CASSFSGGAFNEQYF. DNA of the CDR3: TGTGCCAGCAGCTTTAGCGGGGGGGCCTTTAACGAGCAGTACTTC.

The chain combines TRBV2 with TRBJ1-6; TRBD1 agrees at 7 bases. Germline loops: CDR1 SNHLY, CDR2 FYNNEI. V was pared by 7 bases and J by 7 bases, with 13 bases of the junction left unmatched. CDR3 size: 16 residues. CDR3 region: CASIKDLDRANSPLHF. CDR3 DNA sequence: TGTGCCAGCATCAAAGATCTCGACAGGGCGAATTCACCCCTCCACTTT.

The CDR3 bases are TGTGCCAGCTCACGAGAGGACCGACTGAACTATGGTGGCTACACCTTC. Protein product: CASSREDRLNYGGYTF. The chain employs TRBV18 and TRBJ1-2; no definite D call. V lost 4 bases, J lost 7 bases, and 22 bases lay in between. The germline V gene encodes CDR1 KGHSH and CDR2 LQKENI. This CDR3 region has 16 residues.

This clone has only a few counts. The rearrangement uses TRBV4-3 and TRBJ1-6; 7 bases fit TRBD1. CDR1 and CDR2 from the germline V gene are LGHNA and YSLEER. J was trimmed by 5 bases and V by 3 bases; bases with no gene match: 7. The CDR3 is 16 amino acids. Here the CDR3 DNA reads TGCGCCAGCAGCCACCGTCCCGGGACAGATAATTCACCCCTCCACTTT. Protein product: CASSHRPGTDNSPLHF.

The gene calls are TRBV30 and TRBJ1-5; D is perhaps TRBD1 (5 bases). CDR1 GTSNPN and CDR2 SVGIG come from the germline V gene (reference sequence). There are 16 residues in the CDR3. V was clipped by 1 base and J by 6 bases, with 19 bases between them. The CDR3 protein is CAWSGLGAPTGQPQHF. CDR3 in DNA: TGTGCCTGGAGTGGACTAGGGGCTCCAACCGGTCAGCCCCAGCATTTT.

The count of this clone is one. The chain is built from TRBV4-3 and TRBJ1-2; TRBD1 matches 7 bases. The germline V gene encodes CDR1 LGHNA and CDR2 YSLEER. The CDR3 contains 16 residues. Trimming at V came to 2 bases and at J to 8 bases, leaving 14 bases not matched to a gene. DNA for the CDR3: TGCGCCAGCAGCCAAACCTATGAGGGGGCATCTGGAGGCTACACCTTC. Protein sequence: CASSQTYEGASGGYTF.

This chain joins TRBV2 and TRBJ2-1; D is possibly TRBD2 (6 bases). The CDR3 is made up of 15 amino acids. V was shortened by 6 bases and J by 0 bases, with 12 bases between the two germline ends. Germline loops: CDR1 SNHLY, CDR2 FYNNEI. This CDR3 reads CASSWRGSSYNEQFF. The CDR3, as DNA: TGTGCCAGCAGCTGGCGGGGAAGCTCCTACAATGAGCAGTTCTTC.

The V call is TRBV4-3, the J call TRBJ1-1; D is perhaps TRBD1 (5 bases). CDR1 LGHNA and CDR2 YSLEER come from the germline V gene. Trimming removed 4 bases at V and 0 bases at J, with 18 bases between. The CDR3 loop spans 17 amino acids. In DNA form, the CDR3 reads TGCGCCAGCAGCCCATACTGGAAGGGGCTAATGAACACTGAAGCTTTCTTT. This translates into CASSPYWKGLMNTEAFF.

V is TRBV9 and J is TRBJ2-3; D may be TRBD1 (5 bases). Trimming cost V 4 bases and J 5 bases, with 11 bases left between them. This CDR3 is built from 13 residues. Per the germline V gene, CDR1 is SGDLS and CDR2 is YYNGEE. CDR3 amino acids: CASSRRGIDTQYF. The DNA of the CDR3 is TGTGCCAGCAGCCGTAGGGGTATAGATACGCAGTATTTT.

The chain is built from TRBV15 and TRBJ2-3; D not certain. Per germline, CDR1 LNHNV and CDR2 YYDKDF (reference sequence). The CDR3 spans 14 residues. The V gene lost 1 base and the J gene lost 2 bases, with 7 bases spanning the gap. The CDR3: CATSRGFNTDTQYF. CDR3 sequence (DNA): TGTGCCACCAGCAGAGGTTTCAACACAGATACGCAGTATTTT.

V gene TRBV9 combines with J gene TRBJ2-3; 7 nucleotides line up with TRBD2. This CDR3 has 15 residues. V shed 1 base and J 0 bases; nucleotides not matched to a gene: 2. Germline V lookup: CDR1 SGDLS, CDR2 YYNGEE. CDR3 nucleotide sequence: TGTGCCAGCAGCGTATACGGGGGGAGCACAGATACGCAGTATTTT. As protein: CASSVYGGSTDTQYF.

The rearrangement links TRBV30 to TRBJ2-1; D gene unclear. Trimming pared 4 bases from V and 8 bases from J, leaving 9 bases between. The germline gives CDR1 GTSNPN, CDR2 SVGIG (reference sequence). The CDR3 runs 11 residues. The CDR3 DNA follows: TGTGCCTGGACCGCAGTTGATGAGCAGTTCTTC. Translating it yields CAWTAVDEQFF.

This clone was counted only a few times. The chain uses TRBV7-6 and TRBJ1-6; D call uncertain. V lost 3 bases and J 10 bases, leaving 13 bases between the germline ends. CDR3 length: 14 amino acids. Germline CDR1 and CDR2: SGHVS and FNYEAQ. The CDR3 spells CASSFVGASSPLHF. CDR3 DNA: TGTGCCAGCAGCTTTGTGGGCGCGTCCTCACCCCTCCACTTT.

The CDR3 spells CASRGGGGELFF. CDR3 nucleotide sequence: TGTGCCAGCAGAGGGGGTGGCGGGGAGCTGTTTTTT. The V call is TRBV19, the J call TRBJ2-2, with TRBD1 as a possible D gene (6 bases). The CDR3 runs to 12 residues. Per the germline V gene, CDR1 is LNHDA and CDR2 is SQIVND (reference sequence). V was trimmed by 9 bases and J by 7 bases, leaving 12 bases between them. The full variable domain, in which reference TRBV19 and TRBJ2-2 provide the parts outside the CDR3, is DGGITQSPKYLFRKEGQNVTLSCEQNLNHDAMYWYRQDPGQGLRLIYYSQIVNDFQKGDIAEGYSVSREKKESFPLTVTSAQKNPTAFYLCASRGGGGELFFGEGSRLTVL.

The rearrangement joins TRBV19 to TRBJ2-4, with 7 bases lining up with TRBD1. CDR3 size: 14 residues. The V segment lost 4 bases and the J segment 8 bases; nucleotides outside the gene matches: 8. Germline values: CDR1 LNHDA, CDR2 SQIVND (reference sequence). The CDR3, as DNA: TGTGCCAGTAGTACGACAGGGCGTACGGACATTCAGTACTTC. Its translation: CASSTTGRTDIQYF.

A few counts support this clone. The V gene is TRBV7-2, the J gene TRBJ1-3, with D tentatively TRBD1 (5 bases). The germline V gene encodes CDR1 SGHTA and CDR2 FQGNSA. The CDR3 runs 15 residues. V lost 1 base and J 0 bases, leaving 7 bases between the germline ends. The CDR3 nucleotides are TGTGCCAGCAGCTTAGGGACAAACTCTGGAAACACCATATATTTT. It specifies CASSLGTNSGNTIYF.

V usage is TRBV25-1 and J usage is TRBJ1-6; D not certain. V lost 8 bases and J 4 bases, leaving 9 bases between the germline ends. There are 13 residues in the CDR3. From germline, CDR1 is MGHDK and CDR2 SYGVNS. In nucleotides, the CDR3 is TGTGCCAGCGGCAGCCAATATAATTCACCCCTCCACTTT. It encodes CASGSQYNSPLHF. Supplemented by reference TRBV25-1 and TRBJ1-6, the full variable domain reads EADIYQTPRYLVIGTGKKITLECSQTMGHDKMYWYQQDPGMELHLIHYSYGVNSTEKGDLSSESTVSRIRTEHFPLTLESARPSHTSQYLCASGSQYNSPLHFGNGTRLTVT.

This sequence joins TRBV7-2 and TRBJ1-3; D gene uncertain. The CDR3 runs to 12 residues. V was clipped by 7 bases and J by 3 bases, with 7 bases between them. The germline V gene encodes CDR1 SGHTA and CDR2 FQGNSA. The DNA for the CDR3 is TGTGCCAGCACTCCCAATGGAAACACCATATATTTT. It translates to CASTPNGNTIYF. The full variable domain, rest sourced from reference TRBV7-2 and TRBJ1-3, is GAGVSQSPSNKVTEKGKDVELRCDPISGHTALYWYRQSLGQGLEFLIYFQGNSAPDKSGLPSDRFSAERTGGSVSTLTIQRTQQEDSAVYLCASTPNGNTIYFGEGSWLTVV.

This clone has just a few counts. The CDR3 nucleotides are TGTGCCAGCAGCTTACTAGGGGACACGGGAAATGAGCAGTTCTTC. Amino acids: CASSLLGDTGNEQFF. The rearrangement joins TRBV7-9 to TRBJ2-1; TRBD1 is a possible D gene (6 bases). The CDR3 is 15 residues long. Looked up from germline, CDR1 is SEHNR and CDR2 is FQNEAQ (reference sequence). The V and J ends lost 2 bases and 7 bases respectively, with 15 bases between them.

This clone was seen a few times. The chain recombines TRBV7-9 with TRBJ1-2; 11 nucleotides align to TRBD1. Germline-derived CDR1 and CDR2 are SEHNR and FQNEAQ (reference sequence). With 5 bases clipped from V and 4 bases from J, the junction kept 9 bases outside the gene matches. The CDR3 covers 16 residues. This CDR3 is CASSPGRTGGSYGYTF. Here the CDR3 DNA reads TGTGCCAGCAGCCCCGGCCGGACAGGGGGCAGCTATGGCTACACCTTC. Full variable domain (outside the CDR3, taken from reference TRBV7-9 and TRBJ1-2): DTGVSQNPRHKITKRGQNVTFRCDPISEHNRLYWYRQTLGQGPEFLTYFQNEAQLEKSRLLSDRFSAERPKGSFSTLEIQRTEQGDSAMYLCASSPGRTGGSYGYTFGSGTRLTVV.

Of note for this clone: A junction boundary mismatches the germline segment, possibly from a read error. The CDR3 sequence: CASSDWGPLDF. In DNA, the CDR3 is TGTGCCAGCAGCGACTGGGGGCCGCTGGATTTT. The chain employs TRBV7-9 and TRBJ1-5; D is perhaps TRBD1 (6 bases). The CDR3 is 11 amino acids. Looked up from germline, CDR1 is SEHNR and CDR2 is FQNEAQ (reference sequence). The full variable domain, rest sourced from reference TRBV7-9 and TRBJ1-5, is DTGVSQNPRHKITKRGQNVTFRCDPISEHNRLYWYRQTLGQGPEFLTYFQNEAQLEKSRLLSDRFSAERPKGSFSTLEIQRTEQGDSAMYLCASSDWGPLDFGDGTRLSIL.

The V and J genes are TRBV25-1 and TRBJ2-5, with D hard to call. Trimming cost V 5 bases and J 0 bases, with 10 bases left between them. This CDR3 spans 14 amino acids. The germline gives CDR1 MGHDK, CDR2 SYGVNS. CDR3 nucleotide sequence: TGTGCCAGCAGTCACACAGTGTACCAAGAGACCCAGTACTTC. Protein sequence: CASSHTVYQETQYF.

This rearrangement joins TRBV6-1 to TRBJ1-5; 11 bases line up with TRBD1. The CDR3 has 15 residues. Germline CDR1 reads MNHNS; CDR2 reads SASEGT. V lost 3 bases, J lost 6 bases, and 4 bases stayed unmatched. The CDR3 loop reads CASSEGTGGRQPQHF. The CDR3 region has the DNA TGTGCCAGCAGTGAGGGGACAGGGGGACGTCAGCCCCAGCATTTT.

V and J are TRBV4-2 and TRBJ2-7; TRBD2 matches at 7 bases. Germline loops: CDR1 LGHNA, CDR2 YNFKEQ. This CDR3 contains 16 residues. Trimming cost V 3 bases and J 4 bases; bases outside gene matches: 12. The CDR3, as DNA: TGTGCCAGCAGCCAGTTCGCTAGCGGAGTCCAGTACGAGCAGTACTTC. This sequence encodes CASSQFASGVQYEQYF.

This clone was detected once. The V gene is TRBV7-6, the J gene TRBJ1-1; 7 bases line up with TRBD1. This CDR3 is built from 13 residues. Trimming removed 5 bases from V and 4 bases from J; junction bases left unmatched: 4. Germline V gene data show CDR1 as SGHVS and CDR2 as FNYEAQ. CDR3 in DNA: TGTGCCAGCAGCCAGGACAGGATCACTGAAGCTTTCTTT. As protein: CASSQDRITEAFF.

This clone was found a few times. This chain uses TRBV19 with TRBJ2-5; D not certain. The CDR3 contains 15 residues. Germline loops: CDR1 LNHDA, CDR2 SQIVND (reference sequence). The V and J ends lost 4 bases and 10 bases respectively, with 22 bases between them. The DNA of the CDR3 is TGTGCCAGTAGTACCGTCCGTAGAGGCCCGCAGGACCAGTACTTC. This encodes CASSTVRRGPQDQYF.

This clone was seen a few times. The V and J genes are TRBV7-9 and TRBJ1-4; D might be TRBD1 (5 bases). The CDR3 has 13 residues. V shed 1 base and J shed 8 bases, with 8 bases lying between them. CDR1 is SEHNR, CDR2 FQNEAQ, per germline (reference sequence). CDR3 sequence: CASSLDGAEKLFF. As DNA, the CDR3 is TGTGCCAGCAGCTTAGACGGGGCCGAAAAACTGTTTTTT.